The source of this TCR beta chain is a study of Siglec-9 on CD8 T cells in melanoma (dated by TCRdb to the late 2010s). Some background on the complete study: The study investigated Siglec-9 expression on CD8+ T cells and the role of Siglec-9 in regulating T cells in the melanoma tumor microenvironment. The full study reports these points: Siglec-9 was reported to mark and regulate an effector memory CD8+ T-cell subset that appeared to accumulate within melanoma tumors.

For this clone: The target of this receptor is not known. No per-base quality is available; no much larger clone lies one base away.

The receptor library was made with the immunoSEQ multiplex PCR assay. As stored in TCRdb, this immuneACCESS dataset retains in-frame rearrangements with V and J assigned. A fraction of the clones does not appear; measured against another copy, unresolved V genes explain less than half of the discrepancy, and the remainder lacks a known reason. Recorded for this sample are about 36,000 clones; approximately 83% of them occurred a single time. Around 1.7% of the sample goes to the ten largest clones. The sequence was obtained from a human donor in good health. Sequencing was done on a sample of Siglec-9- CD8+ T cells sorted from blood. What this sample's cell subset or site label stands for: CD8 T cells lacking Siglec-9.

The CDR3 sequence is CAWGRNTGELFF. The DNA is as follows: TGTGCCTGGGGAAGGAACACCGGGGAGCTGTTTTTT. Recombination joined TRBV30 with TRBJ2-2; no D gene can be assigned with confidence. At the junction V is shortened by 5 bases and J by 1 base, with 5 bases in between. The CDR3 spans 12 residues, from the cysteine through the phenylalanine. The CDR3 DNA has 36 bases and is translated from base 1. CDR1 and CDR2 are read off the germline V gene (reference sequence) as GTSNPN and SVGIG. Extended through the reference TRBV30 and TRBJ2-2 proteins, this CDR3 yields the full variable domain: SQTIHQWPATLVQPVGSPLSLECTVEGTSNPNLYWYRQAAGRGLQLLFYSVGIGQISSEVPQNLSASRPQDRQFILSSKKLLLSDSGFYLCAWGRNTGELFFGEGSRLTVL.